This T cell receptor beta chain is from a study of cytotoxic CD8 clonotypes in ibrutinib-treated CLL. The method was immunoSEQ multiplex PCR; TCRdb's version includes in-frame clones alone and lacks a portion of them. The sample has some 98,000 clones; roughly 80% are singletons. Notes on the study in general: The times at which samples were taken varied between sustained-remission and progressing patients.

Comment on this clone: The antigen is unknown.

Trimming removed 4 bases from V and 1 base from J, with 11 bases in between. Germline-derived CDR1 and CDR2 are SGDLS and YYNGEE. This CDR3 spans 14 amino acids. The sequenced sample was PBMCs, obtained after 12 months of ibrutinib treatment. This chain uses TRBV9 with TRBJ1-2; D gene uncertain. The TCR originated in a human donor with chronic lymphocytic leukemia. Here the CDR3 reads CASSSDLGNYGYTF. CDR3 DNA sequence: TGTGCCAGCAGCTCAGACCTGGGTAACTATGGCTACACCTTC.